This T cell receptor beta chain stems from a study of cytomegalovirus exposure and HLA in healthy donors. Both 60 Vbeta primers and 13 Jbeta primers went into the PCR. Produced via immunoSEQ multiplex PCR; TCRdb's table is partial and in-frame only. Of approximately 70,000 clones listed, around three quarters are singletons. The CDR3 covers 13 residues. V dropped 2 bases and J dropped 4 bases, with 5 bases sitting between them. Germline V gene data show CDR1 as MNHEY and CDR2 as SVGAGI. Sample: PBMCs. This TCR derives from a man between 60 and 75 years old in good health and CMV-seropositive. The chain recombines TRBV6-5 with TRBJ2-2; tentatively, D is TRBD1 (5 bases). CDR3 sequence (DNA): TGTGCCAGCAGTTACGGGGCCACCGGGGAGCTGTTTTTT. As protein: CASSYGATGELFF.